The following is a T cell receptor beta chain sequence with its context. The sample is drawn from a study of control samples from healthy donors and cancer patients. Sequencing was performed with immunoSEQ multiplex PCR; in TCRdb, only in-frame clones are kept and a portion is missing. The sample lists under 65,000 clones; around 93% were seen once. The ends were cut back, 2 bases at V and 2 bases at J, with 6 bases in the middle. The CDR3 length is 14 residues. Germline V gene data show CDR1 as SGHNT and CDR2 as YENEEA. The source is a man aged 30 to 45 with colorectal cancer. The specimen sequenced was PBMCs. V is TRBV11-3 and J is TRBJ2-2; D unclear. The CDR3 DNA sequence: TGTGCCAGCAGCTTAATGAGTAACACCGGGGAGCTGTTTTTT. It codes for CASSLMSNTGELFF.